These 5 T cell receptor beta chains share one sample of origin, sequenced in a study of T cell responses to AZD1222 COVID-19 vaccine. Profiled with immunoSEQ multiplex PCR; TCRdb holds only in-frame clones, not every one. Among approximately 120,000 clones listed, nearly 90% were seen once. The material sequenced was peripheral blood, taken 28 days after the second AZD1222 dose. All receptors come from an adult who received the AZD1222 COVID-19 vaccine.

V is TRBV19 and J is TRBJ1-2; D possibly corresponds to TRBD1 (5 bases). This CDR3 spans 13 amino acids. Trimming took 4 bases from V and 6 from J, leaving 12 bases between them. Looked up from germline, CDR1 is LNHDA and CDR2 is SQIVND (reference sequence). The CDR3 protein is CASSRGEPHGYTF. The CDR3 bases are TGTGCCAGTAGTAGGGGGGAGCCTCATGGCTACACCTTC.

This clone was seen once. The CDR3 spells CARGGPNTEAFF. In DNA, the CDR3 is TGTGCGAGGGGGGGGCCCAACACTGAAGCTTTCTTT. This chain connects TRBV25-1 to TRBJ1-1; tentative D call: TRBD1 (6 bases). The CDR3 is 12 residues long. Germline V gene data show CDR1 as MGHDK and CDR2 as SYGVNS.

The chain links TRBV14 to TRBJ1-1; D is perhaps TRBD1 (5 bases). V was clipped by 1 base and J by 3 bases, with 9 bases between them. This CDR3 region has 14 residues. CDR1 is SGHDN, CDR2 FVKESK, per germline. CDR3 nucleotides: TGTGCCAGCAGCCAAGTCCCGGGGGACACTGAAGCTTTCTTT. Translating it yields CASSQVPGDTEAFF.

This chain connects TRBV6-4 to TRBJ2-3; D perhaps matches TRBD1 (6 bases). Trimming took off 4 bases at V and 2 bases at J, with 7 bases between the two ends. The germline gives CDR1 MRHNA, CDR2 SNTAGT. The CDR3 sequence is 13 residues long. CDR3 coding DNA: TGTGCCAGCAGTGCAGGGGACACAGATACGCAGTATTTT. Its protein product is CASSAGDTDTQYF.

This clone was detected a few times. The chain employs TRBV29-1 and TRBJ1-1; D unclear. In germline, CDR1 is SQVTM, CDR2 ANQGSEA. V dropped 3 bases and J dropped 7 bases, with 6 bases sitting between them. The CDR3 is made up of 10 amino acids. The CDR3 nucleotides read TGCAGCGTTGACAGGTTTGAAGCTTTCTTT. Translation gives CSVDRFEAFF. The entire variable domain, with the rest obtained from reference TRBV29-1 and TRBJ1-1, is as follows: SAVISQKPSRDICQRGTSLTIQCQVDSQVTMMFWYRQQPGQSLTLIATANQGSEATYESGFVIDKFPISRPNLTFSTLTVSNMSPEDSSIYLCSVDRFEAFFGQGTRLTVV.